This TCR beta chain was sequenced during a study of blood T cells in healthy people across ages. This clonotype has more than one count but fewer than ten. It was with a sample-barcoded 5' primer and a J-beta primer mix that a second PCR of roughly 7 to 12 cycles was run. All samples yielded 2.5 million or more CDR3-containing paired-end reads. TCRdb re-called the 5' RACE reads through MiXCR, storing one row per CDR3 protein. The top ten clones hold about an eighth of a sample with about 900,000 distinct CDR3 sequences, approximately 49% of them seen once. The CDR3 length is 14 residues. V was shortened by 3 bases and J by 2 bases, with 9 bases between the two germline ends. Germline assignment: CDR1 SGHAT and CDR2 FQNNGV.

The TCR originated in a young man in good health. V is TRBV11-2 and J is TRBJ2-3; D ambiguous. What was sequenced was blood. The CDR3 loop is CASSFQDHTDTQYF. The CDR3 region has the DNA TGTGCCAGCAGCTTCCAGGACCACACAGATACGCAGTATTTT.